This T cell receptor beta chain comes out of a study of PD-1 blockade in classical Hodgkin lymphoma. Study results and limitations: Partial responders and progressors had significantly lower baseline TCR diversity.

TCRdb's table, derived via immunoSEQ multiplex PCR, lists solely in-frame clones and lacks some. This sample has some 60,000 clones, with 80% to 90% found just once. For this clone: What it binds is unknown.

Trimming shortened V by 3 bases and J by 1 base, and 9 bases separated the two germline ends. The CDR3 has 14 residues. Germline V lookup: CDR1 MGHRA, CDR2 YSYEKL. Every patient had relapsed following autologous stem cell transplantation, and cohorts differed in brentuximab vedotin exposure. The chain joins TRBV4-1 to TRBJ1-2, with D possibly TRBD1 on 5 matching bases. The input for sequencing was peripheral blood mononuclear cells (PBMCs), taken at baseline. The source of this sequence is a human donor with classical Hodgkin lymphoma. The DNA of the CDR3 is TGCGCCAGCAGCCAGACGGGACTTAACTATGGCTACACCTTC. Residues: CASSQTGLNYGYTF.